These 14 T cell receptor beta chains were sequenced from one sample in a study of cytomegalovirus exposure and HLA in healthy donors (dated by TCRdb to 2016 to 2017). The protocol used for the library was the immunoSEQ multiplex PCR assay. For the multiplex PCR, a mixture combining 60 forward primers for TCR Vbeta segments and 13 reverse primers for TCR Jbeta segments was used. TCRdb stores this immuneACCESS table with in-frame sequences only. Part of the clones is absent; in the studies checked, under half of the shortfall reflects unresolved V genes, and no reason is known for the rest. The table of this sample itemizes about 150,000 clones. Under 2.5% of the sample lies in the top ten. Sequencing was performed on PBMCs. The receptors originated from a man aged 25-45 years in good health and CMV-seronegative.

CDR3 sequence reads: CAISETGYTGELFF. Written as DNA, the CDR3 is TGTGCCATCAGTGAGACAGGCTACACCGGGGAGCTGTTTTTT. The chain is built from TRBV10-3 and TRBJ2-2, with a weak D call TRBD1 (5 bases). There are 14 residues in the CDR3. Trimming cost V 2 bases and J 3 bases, with 7 bases left between them. Germline V gene lookup returns CDR1 ENHRY and CDR2 SYGVKD.

The chain carries TRBV5-1 and TRBJ2-3; TRBD2 aligns across 9 bases. This CDR3 has 18 residues. The V gene end was trimmed by 0 bases and the J gene end by 3 bases; junction bases not matched to a gene: 11. CDR1 and CDR2 from the germline V gene are SGHRS and YFSETQ. CDR3 in amino acids: CASSLVPSGASGTDTQYF. Here the CDR3 DNA reads TGCGCCAGCAGCTTGGTACCTAGCGGGGCCTCTGGGACAGATACGCAGTATTTT.

The J gene is TRBJ1-4, the V gene TRBV27; the D gene is possibly TRBD1 (5 bases). The CDR3 has 13 residues. V lost 6 bases, J lost 5 bases, and 10 bases lay in between. Germline V CDR1 and CDR2: MNHEY, SMNVEV (reference sequence). CDR3 residues: CASSSDKNEKLFF. Here the CDR3 DNA reads TGTGCCAGCAGCTCGGACAAGAATGAAAAACTGTTTTTT.

The V gene is TRBV19, the J gene TRBJ2-7; no reliable D call. CDR1 LNHDA and CDR2 SQIVND come from the germline V gene (reference sequence). V lost 6 bases and J 0 bases, leaving 12 bases between the germline ends. The CDR3 is made up of 14 amino acids. The chain's CDR3 is CASRIDWSSYEQYF. The CDR3 nucleotides read TGTGCCAGTAGGATCGACTGGAGCTCCTACGAGCAGTACTTC.

The chain recombines TRBV27 with TRBJ2-1; 13 nucleotides line up with TRBD2. With 5 bases clipped from V and 7 bases from J, the junction kept 8 bases outside the gene matches. The CDR3 sequence is 16 residues long. The germline gives CDR1 MNHEY, CDR2 SMNVEV (reference sequence). CDR3 protein: CASSTGTSGIGNEQFF. The CDR3 bases are TGTGCCAGCAGTACCGGGACTAGCGGGATAGGAAATGAGCAGTTCTTC.

The CDR3 coding sequence is TGTGCCAGTAGGAAAAACAGGGGGGACGGCAATCAGCCCCAGCATTTT. Protein: CASRKNRGDGNQPQHF. The chain combines TRBV19 with TRBJ1-5, with 8 bases aligning to TRBD1. The CDR3 spans 16 residues. V dropped 6 bases and J dropped 2; count of bases not matched to a gene: 9. Per the germline V gene, CDR1 is LNHDA and CDR2 is SQIVND (reference sequence).

The rearrangement uses TRBV15 and TRBJ2-1; TRBD2 matches 7 bases. The V gene's germline CDR1 is LNHNV and CDR2 YYDKDF (reference sequence). The CDR3 spans 16 residues. The J segment lost 4 bases and the V segment lost 0 bases, leaving 6 bases of the junction unmatched. CDR3 coding DNA: TGTGCCACCAGCAGAGATGCGGGAGAAGCGTACAATGAGCAGTTCTTC. The encoded protein is CATSRDAGEAYNEQFF.

The rearrangement joins TRBV5-1 to TRBJ1-1; D possibly corresponds to TRBD1 (5 bases). The CDR3 has 15 amino acids. V lost 4 bases and J lost 0, with 13 bases in between. Germline lookup yields CDR1 SGHRS and CDR2 YFSETQ. The CDR3 nucleotides read TGCGCCAGCAGCCGGAGGGGAGTAGTGAACACTGAAGCTTTCTTT. Amino acid sequence: CASSRRGVVNTEAFF.

A word on this clone: Sequence at one end of the junction differs from germline and may be a read error. Distinct nucleotide sequences in the sample also encode this CDR3. The J gene is TRBJ1-4, the V gene TRBV7-2; TRBD1 is a possible D gene (5 bases). There are 15 residues in the CDR3. Germline V gene data show CDR1 as SGHTA and CDR2 as FQGNSA. CDR3 sequence (DNA): TGTGCCAGCAGCTCCTCAGGGTTCCCCAATGAAAAGCTGTTTTTT. It translates to CASSSSGFPNEKLFF.

The rearrangement uses TRBV6-5 and TRBJ1-2, with D possibly matching TRBD1 (6 bases). The CDR3 sequence is 12 residues long. V lost 3 bases and J 8 bases, leaving 10 bases between the germline ends. The germline V gene encodes CDR1 MNHEY and CDR2 SVGAGI. The chain's CDR3 is CASSYQGRGYTF. CDR3 bases: TGTGCCAGCAGTTATCAGGGGCGAGGCTACACCTTC.

The rearrangement links TRBV28 to TRBJ1-5; 7 nucleotides align to TRBD1. The V segment lost 3 bases and the J segment 3 bases; nucleotides outside the gene matches: 5. This CDR3 has 15 amino acids. CDR1 and CDR2 from the germline V gene are MDHEN and SYDVKM. CDR3 sequence reads: CASSFLTGNNQPQHF. CDR3 DNA: TGTGCCAGCAGTTTTCTGACAGGGAACAATCAGCCCCAGCATTTT.

Comment on this clone: Other DNA sequences from this sample encode an identical CDR3 as well. The V gene is TRBV19, the J gene TRBJ2-3, with TRBD1 identical over 7 bases. V was pared by 5 bases and J by 2 bases, with 13 bases of the junction left unmatched. CDR3 size: 17 residues. Germline V gene lookup returns CDR1 LNHDA and CDR2 SQIVND (reference sequence). DNA for the CDR3: TGTGCCAGTAGTCGAAAAAGGGACAGCCTCTACACAGATACGCAGTATTTT. Protein: CASSRKRDSLYTDTQYF. The variable domain in full, with the rest retrieved from reference TRBV19 and TRBJ2-3, is DGGITQSPKYLFRKEGQNVTLSCEQNLNHDAMYWYRQDPGQGLRLIYYSQIVNDFQKGDIAEGYSVSREKKESFPLTVTSAQKNPTAFYLCASSRKRDSLYTDTQYFGPGTRLTVL.

As regards this clone: One junction end does not reproduce the germline sequence, and a read error may be involved. The chain combines TRBV5-1 with TRBJ2-7, with 9 bases matching TRBD1. The CDR3 covers 14 residues. CDR1 is SGHRS, CDR2 YFSETQ, per germline. Here the CDR3 reads CASDPGQGSNEQYF. CDR3 bases: TGCGCCAGCGATCCGGGACAGGGCTCCAACGAGCAGTACTTC.

The V gene is TRBV5-4, the J gene TRBJ2-7; TRBD2 agrees at 7 bases. Looked up from germline, CDR1 is SGHNT and CDR2 is YYREEE (reference sequence). The CDR3 covers 13 residues. V trimming: 3 bases; J trimming: 9 bases; junction bases outside the gene matches: 9. The CDR3 here is CASSWASGGGQYF. CDR3 DNA sequence: TGTGCCAGCAGCTGGGCATCTGGGGGGGGGCAGTACTTC. The full variable domain, with the rest looked up from reference TRBV5-4 and TRBJ2-7, is ETGVTQSPTHLIKTRGQQVTLRCSSQSGHNTVSWYQQALGQGPQFIFQYYREEENGRGNFPPRFSGLQFPNYSSELNVNALELDDSALYLCASSWASGGGQYFGPGTRLTVT.